This TCR beta chain was sequenced for a study of long-term antiretroviral therapy in people with HIV. Running of the v3.0 immunoSEQ assay took place at survey level. Sequencing was directed toward about 35,000-55,000 T-cell genomes in each sample. The method was immunoSEQ multiplex PCR; TCRdb's version includes in-frame clones alone and lacks a portion of them. The table shows 25,000 to 35,000 clones, with over 80% occurring only once. There are 13 residues in the CDR3. Germline CDR1 is SGHTA and CDR2 is FQGNSA. Trimming took 1 base from V and 8 from J, leaving 11 bases between them. The origin of this receptor is a man in his thirties or forties with HIV. Sequencing was performed on unsorted PBMCs, taken around 2.8 years after starting antiretroviral therapy. The rearrangement links TRBV7-2 to TRBJ1-1; D is unresolved. The CDR3 loop is CASSLDRTFEAFF. The CDR3 bases are TGTGCCAGCAGCTTAGATAGGACTTTCGAAGCTTTCTTT.